This T cell receptor beta chain was retrieved from a study of blood T cell repertoires in COVID-19 (TCRdb year 2020). Regarding the complete study: The collaborator samples originated in the United States, Italy and Spain and spanned the acute and convalescent phases of COVID-19. The prospective study material was composed of cDNA or gDNA derived from T cells, B-cell-depleted T cells, or PBMCs. Subjects who had been exposed to COVID-19, were actively infected with it, or had recovered from it provided the deeply sampled blood TCRbeta repertoires that made up the dataset. The repertoires were released in a freely available public database meant as a resource for research on the immune response to SARS-CoV-2. Samples were obtained from the ongoing ImmuneRACE study (first 160 participants) and from 1,254 subjects provided by 6 global collaborators. Sample metadata almost always included a de-identified subject ID, COVID-19 status, age in years and sex. Where available, HLA class I and class II types were obtained from metadata supplied by the sample provider rather than from assay-based typing. On the study overall, not on this receptor specifically: How much clinical and demographic metadata was included differed by source and by participant, and the metadata was provided uncurated.

Comments on this clone: Its antigen has not been determined. The sample holds no much larger clone one base away, and base qualities are not on file.

The immunoSEQ Assay, a bias-controlled multiplex PCR, was used to amplify TCRbeta CDR3 regions from genomic DNA. The study's own analysis went as follows. The number of nucleated cells in each sample was estimated from the amplification of reference gene primers within the assay. To quantify the absolute abundance of each unique TCRbeta CDR3 rearrangement, sequence reads were collapsed and filtered. For each sample, productive Simpson clonality was calculated by taking the square root of Simpson's diversity index across productive rearrangements. The source is immuneACCESS, and TCRdb retained only in-frame sequences with V and J called. Part of the clones is not carried over; for the studies checked, unresolved V genes explain less than half of this, and the remainder is unexplained. That table furnishes V, J and clone size, whereas the DNA furnished D and trimming. Here the sample has about 190,000 clones; 80% to 90% occur a single time. The top ten clones comprise about 1.1% of the sample.

Collaborating institutions collected whole blood in K2EDTA tubes following their own protocols. Collaborator samples were shipped for TCRbeta analysis as frozen whole blood, isolated PBMCs, or DNA extracted from either sample type. CDR1 and CDR2, per the germline V gene, are MNHEY and SVGAGI. V and J are trimmed by 4 bases and 2 bases, and the gene matches miss 5 bases of the junction. The CDR3 runs 15 residues from the cysteine to the phenylalanine. Only CDR3 DNA is held: 45 bases, read in frame from base 1. The receptor chain draws on TRBV6-5 and TRBJ2-3, with 8 junctional bases fitting TRBD1. Sequencing was performed on peripheral blood. This clonotype originated in a man aged 30-40 years with acute or convalescent COVID-19. The DNA reads as follows: TGTGCCAGCAGTTCCAGGGGGCGACCCACAGATACGCAGTATTTT. It is translated as CASSSRGRPTDTQYF.